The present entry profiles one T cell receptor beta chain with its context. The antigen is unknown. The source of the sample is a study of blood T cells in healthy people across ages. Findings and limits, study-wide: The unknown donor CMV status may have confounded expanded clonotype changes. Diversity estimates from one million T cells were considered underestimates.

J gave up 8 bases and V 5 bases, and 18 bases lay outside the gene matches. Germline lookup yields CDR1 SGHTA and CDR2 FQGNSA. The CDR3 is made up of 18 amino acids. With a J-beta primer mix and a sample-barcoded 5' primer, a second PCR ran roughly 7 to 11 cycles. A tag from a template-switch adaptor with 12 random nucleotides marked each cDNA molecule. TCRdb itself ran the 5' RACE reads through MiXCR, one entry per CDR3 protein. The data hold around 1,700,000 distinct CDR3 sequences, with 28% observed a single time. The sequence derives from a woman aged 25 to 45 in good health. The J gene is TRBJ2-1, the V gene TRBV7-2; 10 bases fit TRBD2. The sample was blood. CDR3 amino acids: CASSQLLLAGGRGDEQFF. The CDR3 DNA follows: TGTGCCAGCAGCCAACTCCTCTTAGCGGGGGGTAGGGGAGATGAGCAGTTCTTC.